This passage covers 18 T cell receptor beta chains from one sample sequenced in a study of blood T cell repertoires in COVID-19. Data came from immunoSEQ multiplex PCR; TCRdb stores just in-frame clones and leaves some out. The sample carries about 42,000 clones, around 90% recorded once. The sample was peripheral blood. The source of these receptors is a man in his fifties with active COVID-19.

V usage is TRBV20-1 and J usage is TRBJ1-6; D is possibly TRBD1 (5 bases). Trimming cost V 5 bases and J 15 bases, with 14 bases left between them. In germline, CDR1 is DFQATT, CDR2 SNEGSKA (reference sequence). There are 11 residues in the CDR3. The CDR3 loop reads CSALTGILLHF. CDR3 nucleotides: TGCAGTGCTCTAACAGGAATACTCCTCCACTTT.

The genes are TRBV2 and TRBJ2-2, with D possibly matching TRBD2 (5 bases). This CDR3 has 15 amino acids. Germline CDR1 SNHLY, CDR2 FYNNEI. Trimming took 4 bases from V and 4 from J, leaving 13 bases between them. As DNA, the CDR3 is TGTGCCAGCAGTGCGGCCGGGGTGGGCACCGGGGAGCTGTTTTTT. Its translation is CASSAAGVGTGELFF. Full variable domain (rest looked up from reference TRBV2 and TRBJ2-2): EPEVTQTPSHQVTQMGQEVILRCVPISNHLYFYWYRQILGQKVEFLVSFYNNEISEKSEIFDDQFSVERPDGSNFTLKIRSTKLEDSAMYFCASSAAGVGTGELFFGEGSRLTVL.

This clone has only one observation. The gene calls are TRBV6-1 and TRBJ2-1, with 9 bases fitting TRBD1. There are 16 residues in the CDR3. V lost 4 bases and J lost 4; bases outside the gene matches: 8. The germline gives CDR1 MNHNS, CDR2 SASEGT. The DNA for the CDR3 is TGTGCCAGCAGTGTGCGAAGGGGACAGGGATACAATGAGCAGTTCTTC. This gives the protein CASSVRRGQGYNEQFF.

The chain recombines TRBV15 with TRBJ1-1; a weak D match, TRBD1 (5 bases). The CDR3 covers 13 residues. The ends were cut back, 0 bases at V and 10 bases at J, with 12 bases in the middle. The germline gives CDR1 LNHNV, CDR2 YYDKDF (reference sequence). The CDR3 nucleotides are TGTGCCACCAGCAGAGATGACTTAAGGGGAGCTTTCTTT. It translates to CATSRDDLRGAFF.

The chain recombines TRBV27 with TRBJ1-2, with a tentative D call TRBD1 (6 bases). CDR1 and CDR2 (germline): MNHEY, SMNVEV (reference sequence). V was clipped by 5 bases and J by 5 bases, with 15 bases between them. The CDR3 is 14 residues long. In DNA form, the CDR3 reads TGTGCCAGCAGTGCAAACCTACAGGGATATGGCTACACCTTC. It translates to CASSANLQGYGYTF.

J is TRBJ1-1 and V is TRBV10-3; 10 bases fit TRBD1. This CDR3 is built from 16 residues. Trimming cost V 7 bases and J 4 bases; bases outside gene matches: 12. Germline V CDR1 and CDR2: ENHRY, SYGVKD. For the CDR3, the DNA is TGTGCCATCACCAATCCGAGGGACAGGGGTGTCACTGAAGCTTTCTTT. It yields the protein CAITNPRDRGVTEAFF.

CDR3 coding DNA: TGTGCCAGCAGTCGCTACCACCCGGGAGATACGCAGTATTTT. Amino acids: CASSRYHPGDTQYF. V is TRBV27 and J is TRBJ2-3; no definite D call. V lost 5 bases and J 5 bases, leaving 14 bases between the germline ends. This CDR3 spans 14 amino acids. From germline, CDR1 is MNHEY and CDR2 SMNVEV (reference sequence).

CDR3: CASSYSSGGADEQYF. The CDR3 bases are TGTGCCAGCAGTTACTCGAGCGGGGGAGCGGACGAGCAGTACTTC. The chain uses TRBV6-5 and TRBJ2-7; TRBD2 matches at 8 bases. Germline CDR1 MNHEY, CDR2 SVGAGI. There are 15 residues in the CDR3. The junction had 6 bases not matched to a gene; V was cut back by 0 bases and J by 5 bases.

The chain joins TRBV30 to TRBJ1-2; TRBD1 matches at 8 bases. The CDR3 length is 15 residues. The V gene's germline CDR1 is GTSNPN and CDR2 SVGIG (reference sequence). V lost 2 bases to trimming and J lost 6 bases; unmatched junction nucleotides: 11. CDR3 sequence reads: CAWSFSTGDRNGYTF. The CDR3 DNA reads as TGTGCCTGGAGTTTTTCGACAGGGGATCGGAATGGCTACACCTTC.

This sequence joins TRBV5-1 and TRBJ1-3; D call uncertain. The germline V and J ends were trimmed by 4 bases and 0 bases, with 14 bases remaining between them. Germline CDR1 SGHRS, CDR2 YFSETQ. There are 16 residues in the CDR3. CDR3: CASSHDIGFSGNTIYF. CDR3 sequence (DNA): TGCGCCAGCAGCCACGACATCGGCTTCTCTGGAAACACCATATATTTT. Using reference TRBV5-1 and TRBJ1-3 for the parts outside the CDR3, the full variable domain is KAGVTQTPRYLIKTRGQQVTLSCSPISGHRSVSWYQQTPGQGLQFLFEYFSETQRNKGNFPGRFSGRQFSNSRSEMNVSTLELGDSALYLCASSHDIGFSGNTIYFGEGSWLTVV.

This chain uses TRBV7-9 with TRBJ2-5; 8 nucleotides match TRBD2. The V gene's germline CDR1 is SEHNR and CDR2 FQNEAQ (reference sequence). J was trimmed by 7 bases and V by 4 bases; bases with no gene match: 5. The CDR3 totals 13 residues. As DNA, the CDR3 is TGTGCCAGCAGCTCAGGGACTAGTGGGACCCAGTACTTC. Residues: CASSSGTSGTQYF.

The rearrangement joins TRBV6-5 to TRBJ1-1; 7 nucleotides line up with TRBD1. The J segment lost 4 bases and the V segment lost 3 bases, leaving 2 bases of the junction unmatched. CDR3 size: 13 residues. Germline V CDR1 and CDR2: MNHEY, SVGAGI. CDR3 amino acids: CASSYNRGTEAFF. CDR3 sequence (DNA): TGTGCCAGCAGTTATAACAGGGGCACTGAAGCTTTCTTT.

The genes are TRBV7-9 and TRBJ2-1; 9 bases map to TRBD2. Germline values: CDR1 SEHNR, CDR2 FQNEAQ (reference sequence). The CDR3 contains 14 residues. V was clipped by 6 bases and J by 7 bases; unmatched bases: 7. The DNA of the CDR3 is TGTGCCAGCAGGGAGCGGGGGGTTGGGAATGAGCAGTTCTTC. It is translated as CASRERGVGNEQFF.

The chain links TRBV19 to TRBJ2-1, with D maybe TRBD2 (7 bases). Trimming removed 3 bases at V and 3 bases at J, with 15 bases between. The length of the CDR3 is 16 residues. The germline CDR1 and CDR2 sequences are LNHDA and SQIVND (reference sequence). The CDR3 loop reads CASSIGGGGFYNEQFF. The CDR3 DNA sequence: TGTGCCAGTAGTATTGGTGGCGGGGGCTTCTACAATGAGCAGTTCTTC.

The chain employs TRBV12-3 or TRBV12-4 and TRBJ2-7, with D perhaps matching TRBD1 (6 bases). The CDR3 runs to 13 residues. The ends were cut back, 5 bases at V and 3 bases at J, with 11 bases in the middle. For the CDR3, the DNA is TGTGCCAGCAGTCTCCAGGGGTACTACGAGCAGTACTTC. It is translated as CASSLQGYYEQYF.

The genes are TRBV4-2 and TRBJ2-5; a weak D match, TRBD2 (5 bases). Looked up from germline, CDR1 is LGHNA and CDR2 is YNFKEQ. Trimming shortened V by 1 base and J by 2 bases, and 14 bases separated the two germline ends. The CDR3 extends over 16 amino acids. In DNA form, the CDR3 reads TGTGCCAGCAGCCAAGGGAGCGGTGGAAGGCAAGAGACCCAGTACTTC. Translated, it gives CASSQGSGGRQETQYF.

This rearrangement joins TRBV5-5 to TRBJ1-3; D is uncertain. V lost 1 base and J 4 bases, leaving 12 bases between the germline ends. This CDR3 spans 15 amino acids. The germline CDR1 and CDR2 sequences are SGHKS and YYEKEE (reference sequence). The CDR3 DNA sequence: TGTGCCAGCAGCTTGTTTGAGGGATCCGGAAACACCATATATTTT. The encoded protein is CASSLFEGSGNTIYF.

The gene calls are TRBV19 and TRBJ1-1; 8 positions match TRBD1. CDR3 length: 13 residues. The V and J ends lost 8 bases and 2 bases, in that order; junction bases with no gene match: 4. Germline lookup yields CDR1 LNHDA and CDR2 SQIVND (reference sequence). The CDR3 is CASGQGLNTEAFF. The CDR3 DNA sequence: TGTGCCAGTGGACAGGGATTAAACACTGAAGCTTTCTTT.